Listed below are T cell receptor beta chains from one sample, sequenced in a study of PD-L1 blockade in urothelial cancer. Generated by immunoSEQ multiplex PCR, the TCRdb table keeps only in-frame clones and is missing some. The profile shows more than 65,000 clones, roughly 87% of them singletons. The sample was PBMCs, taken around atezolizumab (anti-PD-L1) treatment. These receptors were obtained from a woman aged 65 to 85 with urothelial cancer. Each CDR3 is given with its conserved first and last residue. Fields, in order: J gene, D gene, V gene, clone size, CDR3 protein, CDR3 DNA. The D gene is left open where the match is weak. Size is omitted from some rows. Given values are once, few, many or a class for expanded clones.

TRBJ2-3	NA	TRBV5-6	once	CASSLVSGDTDTQYF	TGTGCCAGCAGCTTGGTTAGCGGCGACACAGATACGCAGTATTTT
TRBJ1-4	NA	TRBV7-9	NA	CASSTGHSPNEKLFF	TGTGCCAGCAGCACAGGACATTCCCCTAATGAAAAACTGTTTTTT
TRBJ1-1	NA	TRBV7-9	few	CASSPVGDTEAFF	TGTGCCAGCAGTCCCGTAGGGGACACTGAAGCTTTCTTT
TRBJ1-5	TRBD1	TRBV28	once	CASSFRTGAGQPQHF	TGTGCCAGCAGTTTCAGGACAGGGGCTGGTCAGCCCCAGCATTTT
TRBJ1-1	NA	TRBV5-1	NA	CASRQGNTEAFF	TGCGCCAGCAGACAGGGGAACACTGAAGCTTTCTTT
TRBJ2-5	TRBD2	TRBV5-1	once	CASSLTSGGAVQETQYF	TGCGCCAGCAGCCTGACTAGCGGGGGGGCCGTACAAGAGACCCAGTACTTC
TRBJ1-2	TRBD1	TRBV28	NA	CASSFQGQGRYGYTF	TGTGCCAGCAGTTTCCAAGGACAGGGTCGGTATGGCTACACCTTC
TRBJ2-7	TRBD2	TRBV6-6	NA	CASRLGSGSVTYEQYF	TGTGCCAGCAGACTGGGAAGCGGGAGTGTTACCTACGAGCAGTACTTC
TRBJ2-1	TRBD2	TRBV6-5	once	CASRGGGAYEQFF	TGTGCCAGCAGGGGCGGGGGGGCGTATGAGCAGTTCTTC
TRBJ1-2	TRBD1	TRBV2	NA	CASSETGNNYGYTF	TGTGCCAGCAGCGAGACAGGGAACAACTATGGCTACACCTTC
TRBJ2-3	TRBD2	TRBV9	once	CASSVAPTGLAAGVDTQYF	TGTGCCAGCAGCGTAGCTCCTACGGGACTAGCGGCCGGGGTAGATACGCAGTATTTT
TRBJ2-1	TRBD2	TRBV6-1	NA	CASIAGGLNEQFF	TGTGCCAGCATAGCGGGAGGCTTGAATGAGCAGTTCTTC
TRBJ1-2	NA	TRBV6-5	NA	CASSARGGFNGYTF	TGTGCCAGCAGTGCCCGCGGGGGTTTCAATGGCTACACCTTC
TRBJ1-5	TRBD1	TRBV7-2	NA	CASSLGRGREGNQPQHF	TGTGCCAGCAGCTTAGGCAGGGGGCGCGAGGGAAATCAGCCCCAGCATTTT
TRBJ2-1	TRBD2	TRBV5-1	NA	CASSLLAGENNEQFF	TGCGCCAGCAGCTTGTTGGCGGGAGAGAACAATGAGCAGTTCTTC
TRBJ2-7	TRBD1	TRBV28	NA	CASSLVPDRGGEQYF	TGTGCCAGCAGTTTAGTCCCCGACAGGGGAGGCGAGCAGTACTTC
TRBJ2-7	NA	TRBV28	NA	CASRIGPYEQYF	TGTGCCAGCAGGATTGGCCCCTACGAGCAGTACTTC
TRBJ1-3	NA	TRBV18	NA	CASSPRADSGNTIYF	TGTGCCAGCTCACCACGCGCGGACTCTGGAAACACCATATATTTT
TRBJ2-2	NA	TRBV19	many	CASTPDYYTGELFF	TGTGCCAGTACCCCGGACTATTACACCGGGGAGCTGTTTTTT
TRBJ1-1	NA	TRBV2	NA	CASLGGLSGIATEAFF	TGTGCCAGCCTCGGGGGGCTGAGCGGAATCGCTACTGAAGCTTTCTTT
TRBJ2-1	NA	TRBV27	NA	CASSFERPYNEQFF	TGTGCCAGCAGTTTCGAGCGGCCTTACAATGAGCAGTTCTTC
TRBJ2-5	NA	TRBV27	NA	CASSLSGGRETQYF	TGTGCCAGCAGTTTATCCGGGGGACGAGAGACCCAGTACTTC
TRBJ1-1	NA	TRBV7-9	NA	CASSPGPGTEAFF	TGTGCCAGCAGCCCAGGGCCGGGCACTGAAGCTTTCTTT
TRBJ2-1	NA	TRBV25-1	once	CASSELRVYNEQFF	TGTGCCAGCAGTGAATTGAGGGTTTACAATGAGCAGTTCTTC
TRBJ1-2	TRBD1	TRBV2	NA	CASDIQGNYGYTF	TGTGCCAGCGATATACAGGGGAACTATGGCTACACCTTC
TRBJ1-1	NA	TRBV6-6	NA	CASSRQETNTEAFF	TGTGCCAGCAGCCGACAAGAGACGAACACTGAAGCTTTCTTT
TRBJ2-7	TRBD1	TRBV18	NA	CASSPPETGAGKAYEQYF	TGTGCCAGCTCACCACCCGAAACAGGGGCGGGTAAGGCCTACGAGCAGTACTTC
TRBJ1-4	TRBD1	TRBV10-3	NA	CAKTGAGEKLFF	TGTGCCAAAACAGGGGCAGGAGAAAAACTGTTTTTT
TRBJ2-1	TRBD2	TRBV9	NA	CASSVGTSGSNEQFF	TGTGCCAGCAGCGTAGGAACTAGCGGGTCCAATGAGCAGTTCTTC
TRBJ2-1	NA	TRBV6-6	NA	CASSYLRQGGNEQFF	TGTGCCAGCAGTTACTTGAGGCAGGGTGGCAATGAGCAGTTCTTC
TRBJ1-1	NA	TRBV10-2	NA	CASSESESNTEAFF	TGCGCCAGCAGTGAGTCAGAGAGCAACACTGAAGCTTTCTTT
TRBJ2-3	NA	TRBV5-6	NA	CASSLGADTQYF	TGTGCCAGCAGCTTAGGAGCAGATACGCAGTATTTT
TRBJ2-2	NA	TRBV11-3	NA	CASSLDRAAGELFF	TGTGCCAGCAGCTTAGACAGGGCGGCCGGGGAGCTGTTTTTT
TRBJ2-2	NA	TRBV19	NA	CASSIQGINTGELFF	TGTGCCAGTAGTATCCAGGGGATTAACACCGGGGAGCTGTTTTTT
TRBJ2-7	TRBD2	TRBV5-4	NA	CASSLGLAGADGEQYF	TGTGCCAGCAGCTTGGGACTAGCGGGAGCTGATGGCGAGCAGTACTTC
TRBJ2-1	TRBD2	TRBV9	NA	CASSVEGTSWYNEQFF	TGTGCCAGCAGCGTAGAAGGGACTAGTTGGTACAATGAGCAGTTCTTC
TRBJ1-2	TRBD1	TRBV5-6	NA	CASSLRTGPYGYTF	TGTGCCAGCAGCTTACGGACAGGGCCGTATGGCTACACCTTC
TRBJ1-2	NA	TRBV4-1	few	CASSQDASTDSRGYTF	TGCGCCAGCAGCCAAGATGCATCGACCGACTCGCGTGGCTACACCTTC
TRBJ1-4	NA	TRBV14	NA	CASSQERITNEKLFF	TGTGCCAGCAGCCAAGAGAGGATCACTAATGAAAAACTGTTTTTT
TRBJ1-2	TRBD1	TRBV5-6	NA	CASRTTGTGETLGGYTF	TGTGCCAGCAGAACTACCGGGACAGGGGAAACCCTGGGGGGCTACACCTTC
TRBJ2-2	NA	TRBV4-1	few	CASSQVWGANTGELFF	TGCGCCAGCAGCCAAGTTTGGGGGGCGAACACCGGGGAGCTGTTTTTT
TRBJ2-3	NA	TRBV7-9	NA	CASSLGLSTDTQYF	TGTGCCAGCAGCTTGGGCCTGAGCACAGATACGCAGTATTTT
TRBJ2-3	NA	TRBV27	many	CASSSLALSTDTQYF	TGTGCCAGCAGTTCCCTAGCGTTAAGCACAGATACGCAGTATTTT
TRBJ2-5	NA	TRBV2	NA	CASSELRIQETQYF	TGTGCCAGCAGTGAACTGCGGATCCAGGAGACCCAGTACTTC
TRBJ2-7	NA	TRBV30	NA	CAWMASYEQYF	TGTGCCTGGATGGCCAGCTACGAGCAGTACTTC